This passage covers 24 T cell receptor beta chains from one sample sequenced in a study of blood T cell repertoires in COVID-19. Using immunoSEQ multiplex PCR, the repertoire was profiled, and TCRdb retains in-frame clones only, with some absent. The sample holds fewer than 300,000 clones, 80% to 85% seen once. Sequenced input: peripheral blood. The source of these receptors is an older person with COVID-19, enrolled during active disease.

The chain recombines TRBV6-1 with TRBJ1-1, with D perhaps matching TRBD1 (5 bases). This CDR3 spans 16 amino acids. Germline V CDR1 and CDR2: MNHNS, SASEGT. Deletions cut 3 bases from V and 1 base from J, with 15 bases between. The CDR3 loop reads CASSDYLQVPNTEAFF. The DNA for the CDR3 is TGTGCCAGCAGTGACTACCTACAGGTTCCGAACACTGAAGCTTTCTTT.

V gene TRBV21-1 combines with J gene TRBJ1-5; the DNA was not compared with TRBD1, the D call given in the table. TRBV21-1 is reported as a pseudogene. This CDR3 region has 14 residues. CDR3 in amino acids: CATQSGQEGQPQHF. The CDR3, as DNA: TGTGCCACCCAATCGGGACAGGAAGGTCAGCCCCAGCATTTT.

This chain joins TRBV19 and TRBJ1-2; 11 bases are a match to TRBD1. The CDR3 loop spans 14 amino acids. Germline V gene data show CDR1 as LNHDA and CDR2 as SQIVND (reference sequence). Germline trimming cut 7 bases from V and 4 bases from J; bases unmatched to any gene: 5. The CDR3 sequence is CASTRGTGGYGYTF. CDR3 bases: TGTGCCAGTACCCGCGGGACAGGGGGCTATGGCTACACCTTC. The full variable domain, with the rest looked up from reference TRBV19 and TRBJ1-2, is DGGITQSPKYLFRKEGQNVTLSCEQNLNHDAMYWYRQDPGQGLRLIYYSQIVNDFQKGDIAEGYSVSREKKESFPLTVTSAQKNPTAFYLCASTRGTGGYGYTFGSGTRLTVV.

A single count supports this clone. V gene TRBV7-2 combines with J gene TRBJ2-3; TRBD2 agrees at 11 bases. This CDR3 has 16 amino acids. The germline CDR1 and CDR2 sequences are SGHTA and FQGNSA. V shed 5 bases and J 2 bases; nucleotides not matched to a gene: 6. The CDR3 protein is CASSRPGLADTDTQYF. Written as DNA, the CDR3 is TGTGCCAGCAGCCGCCCGGGACTAGCGGACACAGATACGCAGTATTTT.

The rearrangement links TRBV11-3 to TRBJ1-1, with D tentatively TRBD1 (5 bases). The CDR3 length is 14 residues. V was cut by 5 bases and J by 0 bases, with 10 bases left in between. Germline V CDR1 and CDR2: SGHNT, YENEEA. CDR3 region: CASSATALNTEAFF. CDR3 coding DNA: TGTGCCAGCAGCGCGACAGCGCTGAACACTGAAGCTTTCTTT.

Notes on this clone: This CDR3 is also generated by other DNA sequences in the sample. The CDR3 is CASSRTGSYEQYF. Written as DNA, the CDR3 is TGTGCCAGTAGCCGGACTGGGTCCTACGAGCAGTACTTC. The chain uses TRBV19 and TRBJ2-7; D is possibly TRBD2 (5 bases). Trimming shortened V by 6 bases and J by 1 base, and 10 bases separated the two germline ends. The CDR3 length is 13 residues. Germline V lookup: CDR1 LNHDA, CDR2 SQIVND (reference sequence). The whole variable domain, filled in from reference TRBV19 and TRBJ2-7, reads DGGITQSPKYLFRKEGQNVTLSCEQNLNHDAMYWYRQDPGQGLRLIYYSQIVNDFQKGDIAEGYSVSREKKESFPLTVTSAQKNPTAFYLCASSRTGSYEQYFGPGTRLTVT.

This rearrangement joins TRBV19 to TRBJ1-1; D may be TRBD1 (5 bases). Germline CDR1 and CDR2: LNHDA and SQIVND (reference sequence). The CDR3 has 13 residues. V lost 2 bases to trimming and J lost 1 base, with 5 bases between them. The CDR3 coding sequence is TGTGCCAGTAGTATACAGGGGAACACTGAAGCTTTCTTT. This gives the protein CASSIQGNTEAFF.

The chain employs TRBV30 and TRBJ1-6; D may be TRBD1 (6 bases). This CDR3 has 13 residues. Germline V gene sequence: CDR1 GTSNPN, CDR2 SVGIG (reference sequence). Trimming stripped 8 bases from V and 5 bases from J, with 13 bases between. DNA for the CDR3: TGTGCCCAGGGACACACCAATAATTCACCCCTCCACTTT. Its translation: CAQGHTNNSPLHF. The full variable domain, its missing parts supplied by reference TRBV30 and TRBJ1-6, is SQTIHQWPATLVQPVGSPLSLECTVEGTSNPNLYWYRQAAGRGLQLLFYSVGIGQISSEVPQNLSASRPQDRQFILSSKKLLLSDSGFYLCAQGHTNNSPLHFGNGTRLTVT.

V gene TRBV20-1 combines with J gene TRBJ1-3; D not resolved. The germline V gene has CDR1 DFQATT and CDR2 SNEGSKA (reference sequence). Trimming took off 3 bases at V and 0 bases at J, with 12 bases between the two ends. The CDR3 has 15 amino acids. The CDR3 sequence is CSASPLLSSGNTIYF. DNA of the CDR3: TGCAGTGCTAGTCCCCTGCTGAGCTCTGGAAACACCATATATTTT.

The V call is TRBV25-1, the J call TRBJ2-2; 12 bases fit TRBD1. The V and J ends lost 4 bases and 9 bases, in that order; junction bases with no gene match: 15. This CDR3 has 18 amino acids. In germline, CDR1 is MGHDK, CDR2 SYGVNS. The CDR3 here is CASSGSVGTGGYFRELFF. The CDR3 DNA follows: TGTGCCAGCAGTGGATCAGTCGGGACAGGGGGCTATTTCAGGGAGCTGTTTTTT.

The chain uses TRBV3-1 (or the pseudogene TRBV3-2) and TRBJ2-2; 9 bases align to TRBD1. CDR1 and CDR2 (germline): LGHDT, YNNKEL (reference sequence). The CDR3 runs to 17 residues. V was clipped by 4 bases and J by 4 bases; unmatched bases: 10. CDR3 DNA sequence: TGTGCCAGCAGCCCCAACAGGGACAGGGCGAGCACCGGGGAGCTGTTTTTT. Translation: CASSPNRDRASTGELFF.

The chain joins TRBV5-1 to TRBJ2-7; TRBD2 is a possible D gene (6 bases). V shed 4 bases and J shed 0 bases, with 14 bases lying between them. CDR1 is SGHRS, CDR2 YFSETQ, per germline. There are 15 residues in the CDR3. The CDR3 loop reads CASSAGTGSSYEQYF. The CDR3 DNA reads as TGCGCCAGCAGCGCCGGGACCGGGAGCTCCTACGAGCAGTACTTC.

This clone was counted once. CDR3 nucleotides: TGTGCCAGCAGCAAGAGGGCTAGCGGGGGGCGGGGTACAGATACGCAGTATTTT. Residues: CASSKRASGGRGTDTQYF. The V and J genes are TRBV13 and TRBJ2-3; 11 bases match TRBD2. The CDR3 totals 18 residues. J gave up 3 bases and V 5 bases, and 13 bases lay outside the gene matches. Germline loops: CDR1 PRHDT, CDR2 FYEKMQ (reference sequence).

The V and J genes are TRBV3-1 (or the pseudogene TRBV3-2) and TRBJ1-2, with TRBD1 identical over 8 bases. The germline gives CDR1 LGHDT, CDR2 YNNKEL (reference sequence). Trimming took 4 bases from V and 3 from J; bases not matched to a gene: 4. The CDR3 length is 14 residues. The CDR3 loop reads CASSRKTGDYGYTF. The CDR3 nucleotides read TGTGCCAGCAGCCGCAAGACAGGGGACTATGGCTACACCTTC.

In its sample, this clone was seen once. The chain recombines TRBV18 with TRBJ2-6; 9 bases agree with TRBD2. This CDR3 has 16 residues. Germline loops: CDR1 KGHSH, CDR2 LQKENI. V was clipped by 2 bases and J by 1 base; unmatched bases: 0. The CDR3 sequence: CASSPAGGSGANVLTF. The CDR3 nucleotides read TGTGCCAGCTCACCAGCGGGGGGGTCTGGGGCCAACGTCCTGACTTTC.

The chain uses TRBV21-1 and TRBJ1-6; TRBD1 reflects the table's D call only, with no check against the DNA. TRBV21-1 counts as a pseudogene. This CDR3 contains 18 residues. CDR3 nucleotides: TGTGCCAGCAGCAAAGCGCTCGCGAAGGGACAGAATAATTCACCCCTCCACTTT. This codes for CASSKALAKGQNNSPLHF.

V usage is TRBV7-2 and J usage is TRBJ1-5; 9 bases are shared with TRBD1. Trimming took 1 base from V and 7 from J; bases not matched to a gene: 8. The CDR3 consists of 16 residues. Germline V gene lookup returns CDR1 SGHTA and CDR2 FQGNSA. The CDR3 reads CASSLVSGQGSQPQHF. CDR3 DNA sequence: TGTGCCAGCAGCTTAGTGTCGGGACAGGGCTCCCAGCCCCAGCATTTT.

The chain carries TRBV29-1 and TRBJ2-3; 8 bases fit TRBD1. The germline gives CDR1 SQVTM, CDR2 ANQGSEA. This CDR3 has 11 residues. V lost 6 bases to trimming and J lost 4 bases; unmatched junction nucleotides: 0. The CDR3, as DNA: TGCAGCGTGGACAGGGCAGATACGCAGTATTTT. Translating gives CSVDRADTQYF.

This clone has more than one count but fewer than ten. The chain couples TRBV28 to TRBJ2-7; 10 bases line up with TRBD2. The CDR3 has 14 residues. J lost 5 bases, V lost 2 bases, and 3 bases had no gene match. CDR1 is MDHEN, CDR2 SYDVKM, per germline. The CDR3 DNA follows: TGTGCCAGCAGTTTAAGCGGGAGGGCCCACGAGCAGTACTTC. Protein product: CASSLSGRAHEQYF.

This clone was observed once. The chain has TRBV28 and TRBJ2-5, with TRBD2 as a possible D gene (5 bases). CDR1 MDHEN and CDR2 SYDVKM come from the germline V gene. The CDR3 covers 15 residues. With 2 bases removed from V and 2 bases from J, the gap between germline ends came to 12 bases. CDR3 sequence (DNA): TGTGCCAGCAGTTTAATCTGGGAGAGGCAAGAGACCCAGTACTTC. Translating it yields CASSLIWERQETQYF.

DNA of the CDR3: TGTGCCAGCTCCCCCGGCGTGGGGGGTGAGCAGTTCTTC. Translation: CASSPGVGGEQFF. The chain is built from TRBV18 and TRBJ2-1, with a possible D match to TRBD2 (6 bases). The CDR3 consists of 13 residues. CDR1 KGHSH and CDR2 LQKENI come from the germline V gene. Between the trimmed V and J ends, which lost 6 bases and 9 bases, there was a span of 15 bases.

This clone was counted between two and nine times. The chain uses TRBV12-3 or TRBV12-4 and TRBJ1-2; D possibly corresponds to TRBD1 (5 bases). V was pared by 6 bases and J by 4 bases, with 12 bases between. This CDR3 comprises 13 residues. The CDR3 sequence is CASRRNDSYGYTF. CDR3 bases: TGTGCCAGCAGGCGCAACGACAGCTATGGCTACACCTTC.

This sequence joins TRBV28 and TRBJ1-5, with 7 positions matching TRBD1. This CDR3 is 13 amino acids long. J was trimmed by 5 bases and V by 6 bases; bases with no gene match: 4. Per germline, CDR1 MDHEN and CDR2 SYDVKM. The CDR3 sequence: CASRDRFHQPQHF. The DNA of the CDR3 is TGTGCCAGCAGGGACAGGTTTCATCAGCCCCAGCATTTT.

This chain uses TRBV29-1 with TRBJ1-3, with 7 bases matching TRBD1. V trimming: 4 bases; J trimming: 0 bases; junction bases outside the gene matches: 3. The CDR3 is 14 residues long. Germline values: CDR1 SQVTM, CDR2 ANQGSEA. CDR3 protein: CSVGDSSSGNTIYF. The CDR3 nucleotides read TGCAGCGTTGGGGACAGCTCCTCTGGAAACACCATATATTTT.